These 13 T cell receptor beta chains were sequenced from one sample in a study of radiation and T cells in renal cell carcinoma. TCRdb's copy holds only in-frame clones and misses some; the assay was immunoSEQ multiplex PCR. This sample has approximately 140,000 clones, with 83% found just once. The sample's time point: baseline pretreatment blood. Noted treatment: 15 Gy SBRT to primary tumor, nephrectomy 4 weeks later. The starting material was blood, obtained from a patient whose treatment included radiotherapy and nephrectomy. The receptors come from a woman between 50 and 59 years old with renal cell carcinoma.

J is TRBJ2-5 and V is TRBV5-8; TRBD2 aligns across 13 bases. This CDR3 has 18 residues. Per germline, CDR1 SGHTS and CDR2 YDEGEE. V was pared by 4 bases and J by 1 base, with 10 bases of the junction left unmatched. The CDR3 here is CASSKGLAGALSQETQYF. CDR3 sequence (DNA): TGTGCCAGCAGCAAAGGACTAGCGGGAGCCCTCTCCCAAGAGACCCAGTACTTC.

The CDR3 coding sequence is TGTGCCAGCAGCTCCCGGGCGGGCCCCTATGGCTACACCTTC. Its translation: CASSSRAGPYGYTF. The chain carries TRBV7-9 and TRBJ1-2; D gene unclear. The germline gives CDR1 SEHNR, CDR2 FQNEAQ (reference sequence). The CDR3 has 14 residues. V was trimmed by 4 bases and J by 4 bases, leaving 13 bases between them.

The chain is built from TRBV25-1 and TRBJ2-5; D not certain. CDR3 size: 14 residues. V was trimmed by 3 bases and J by 7 bases, leaving 15 bases between them. Germline loops: CDR1 MGHDK, CDR2 SYGVNS. CDR3: CASSEASAGRTQYF. The CDR3 DNA reads as TGTGCCAGCAGTGAGGCGTCGGCCGGGCGGACCCAGTACTTC.

The genes are TRBV28 and TRBJ2-2; no reliable D call. CDR1 and CDR2 (germline): MDHEN, SYDVKM. V gave up 2 bases and J gave up 5 bases, with 3 bases separating them. The CDR3 contains 12 residues. The CDR3 protein is CASSLETGELFF. As DNA, the CDR3 is TGTGCCAGCAGTTTAGAAACCGGGGAGCTGTTTTTT.

V and J are TRBV7-7 and TRBJ2-1; 10 bases agree with TRBD1. The V segment lost 1 base and the J segment 7 bases; nucleotides outside the gene matches: 4. This CDR3 comprises 15 residues. Germline values: CDR1 SSHAT, CDR2 FNYEAQ (reference sequence). CDR3 protein: CASSLGQGALNEQFF. The CDR3 coding sequence is TGTGCCAGCAGCTTAGGACAGGGGGCTTTAAATGAGCAGTTCTTC.

The chain is built from TRBV5-6 and TRBJ1-4; 8 bases match TRBD1. The V gene end was trimmed by 2 bases and the J gene end by 4 bases; junction bases not matched to a gene: 4. Germline V lookup: CDR1 SGHDT, CDR2 YYEEEE. The CDR3 runs 15 residues. The CDR3 spells CASSFGQGNNEKLFF. The DNA for the CDR3 is TGTGCCAGCAGCTTCGGACAGGGTAATAATGAAAAACTGTTTTTT.

This chain joins TRBV28 and TRBJ1-2; the match to TRBD1 covers 7 bases. Per germline, CDR1 MDHEN and CDR2 SYDVKM. The V and J ends lost 6 bases and 8 bases, in that order; junction bases with no gene match: 12. The CDR3 spans 14 residues. CDR3 amino acids: CASRKGTAFGGYTF. In nucleotides, the CDR3 is TGTGCCAGCAGGAAGGGGACAGCCTTCGGAGGCTACACCTTC.

This chain links TRBV10-3 with TRBJ2-7, with D unclear. CDR1 and CDR2 from the germline V gene are ENHRY and SYGVKD. The CDR3 consists of 13 residues. Trimming took off 2 bases at V and 5 bases at J, with 10 bases between the two ends. CDR3 coding DNA: TGTGCCATCAGTGAGAGAGTGGCAGACGAGCAGTACTTC. This gives the protein CAISERVADEQYF.

This chain uses TRBV7-2 with TRBJ2-7; TRBD2 is a possible D gene (5 bases). The V and J ends lost 7 bases and 2 bases respectively, with 9 bases between them. Germline V gene sequence: CDR1 SGHTA, CDR2 FQGNSA. The CDR3 extends over 12 amino acids. CDR3 in amino acids: CASNRGTYEQYF. CDR3 coding DNA: TGTGCCAGCAATCGGGGAACCTACGAGCAGTACTTC.

This sequence joins TRBV2 and TRBJ2-3; D is unresolved. The CDR3 sequence is 14 residues long. V gave up 8 bases and J gave up 0 bases, with 12 bases separating them. In germline, CDR1 is SNHLY, CDR2 FYNNEI. This chain's CDR3 is CASETDTSTDTQYF. In nucleotides, the CDR3 is TGTGCCAGCGAGACTGACACTAGCACAGATACGCAGTATTTT.

The gene calls are TRBV5-5 and TRBJ2-7, with 14 bases that match TRBD2. Germline CDR1 and CDR2: SGHKS and YYEKEE (reference sequence). Losses at the gene ends were 2 bases for V and 6 bases for J; bases not matched to a gene: 1. The CDR3 covers 14 residues. CDR3 in DNA: TGTGCCAGCAGCTTAGGGACTAGCGGGAGCGAGCAGTACTTC. It specifies CASSLGTSGSEQYF.

The chain links TRBV11-3 to TRBJ2-3; 7 bases match TRBD2. In germline, CDR1 is SGHNT, CDR2 YENEEA. The V segment lost 5 bases and the J segment 6 bases; nucleotides outside the gene matches: 5. This CDR3 comprises 13 residues. As DNA, the CDR3 is TGTGCCAGCAGCCGGACTAGTGCTGATACGCAGTATTTT. This encodes CASSRTSADTQYF. Looking up the rest from reference TRBV11-3 and TRBJ2-3 gives the full variable domain: EAGVVQSPRYKIIEKKQPVAFWCNPISGHNTLYWYLQNLGQGPELLIRYENEEAVDDSQLPKDRFSAERLKGVDSTLKIQPAELGDSAVYLCASSRTSADTQYFGPGTRLTVL.

The chain recombines TRBV5-1 with TRBJ1-1, with D possibly TRBD1 on 5 matching bases. The CDR3 runs 16 residues. Trimming stripped 4 bases from V and 1 base from J, with 17 bases between. CDR1 SGHRS and CDR2 YFSETQ come from the germline V gene. The CDR3, as DNA: TGCGCCAGCAGCACATTCACTGGCGGGGGGAACACTGAAGCTTTCTTT. It codes for CASSTFTGGGNTEAFF.